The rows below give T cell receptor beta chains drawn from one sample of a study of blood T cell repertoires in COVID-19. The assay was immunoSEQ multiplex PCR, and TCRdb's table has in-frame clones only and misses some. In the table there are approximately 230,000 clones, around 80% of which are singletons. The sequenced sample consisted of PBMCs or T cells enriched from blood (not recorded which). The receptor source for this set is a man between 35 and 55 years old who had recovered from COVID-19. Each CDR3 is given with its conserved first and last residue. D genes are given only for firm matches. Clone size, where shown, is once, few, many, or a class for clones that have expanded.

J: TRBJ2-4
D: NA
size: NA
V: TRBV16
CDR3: CASSQGRQNIQYF
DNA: TGTGCCAGCAGCCAAGGCAGGCAAAACATTCAGTACTTC

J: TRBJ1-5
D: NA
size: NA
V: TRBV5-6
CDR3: CASTSWGRIQPQHF
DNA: TGTGCCAGCACCTCGTGGGGGCGCATCCAGCCCCAGCATTTT

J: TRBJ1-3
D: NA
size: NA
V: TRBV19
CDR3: CASRDLTASFGNTIYF
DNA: TGTGCCAGTAGAGATCTGACAGCGTCTTTCGGAAACACCATATATTTT

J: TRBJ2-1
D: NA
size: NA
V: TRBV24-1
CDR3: CATSRERSNEQFF
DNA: TGTGCCACCAGCCGAGAACGGTCCAATGAGCAGTTCTTC

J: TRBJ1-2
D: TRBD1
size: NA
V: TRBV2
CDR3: CASRRDREFGYTF
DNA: TGTGCCAGCAGGCGGGACAGGGAATTTGGCTACACCTTC

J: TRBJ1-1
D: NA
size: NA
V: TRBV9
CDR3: CASSVYMNTEAFF
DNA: TGTGCCAGCAGCGTATATATGAACACTGAAGCTTTCTTT

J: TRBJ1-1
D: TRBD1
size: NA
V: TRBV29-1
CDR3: CSAGTGRTEAFF
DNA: TGCAGCGCGGGGACAGGGAGGACTGAAGCTTTCTTT

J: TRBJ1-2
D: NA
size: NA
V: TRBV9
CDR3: CASSAPDYGYTF
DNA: TGTGCCAGCAGCGCTCCGGACTATGGCTACACCTTC

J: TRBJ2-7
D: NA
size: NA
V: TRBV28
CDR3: CASTHLDRYEQYF
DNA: TGTGCCAGCACCCATCTCGACAGGTACGAGCAGTACTTC

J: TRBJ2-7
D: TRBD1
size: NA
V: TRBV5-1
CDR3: CASSSGQEGYEQYF
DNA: TGCGCCAGCAGCTCGGGACAGGAGGGGTACGAGCAGTACTTC

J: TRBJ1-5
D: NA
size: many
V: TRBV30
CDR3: CAWSGSRGQPQHF
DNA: TGTGCCTGGAGTGGGTCTAGGGGTCAGCCCCAGCATTTT